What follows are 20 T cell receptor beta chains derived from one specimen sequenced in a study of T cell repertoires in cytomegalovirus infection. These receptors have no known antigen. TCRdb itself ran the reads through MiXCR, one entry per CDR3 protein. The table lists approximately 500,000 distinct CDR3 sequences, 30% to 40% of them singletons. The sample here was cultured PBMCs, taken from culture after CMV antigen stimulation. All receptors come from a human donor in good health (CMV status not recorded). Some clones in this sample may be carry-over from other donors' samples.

The CDR3 DNA reads TGTGCCAGCAGCCAAGACAGCCATAACACTGAAGCTTTCTTT. Its protein is CASSQDSHNTEAFF. The V and J genes are TRBV28 and TRBJ1-1, with TRBD1 as a possible D gene (5 bases). V gave up 6 bases and J gave up 2 bases, with 13 bases separating them. The germline V gene has CDR1 MDHEN and CDR2 SYDVKM. This CDR3 has 14 residues.

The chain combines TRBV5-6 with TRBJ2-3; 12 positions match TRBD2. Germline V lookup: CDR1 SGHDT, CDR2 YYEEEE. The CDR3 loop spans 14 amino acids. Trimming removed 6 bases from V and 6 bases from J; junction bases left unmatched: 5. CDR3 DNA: TGTGCCAGCACCCGGGGGACTAGCGGGGATACGCAGTATTTT. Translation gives CASTRGTSGDTQYF.

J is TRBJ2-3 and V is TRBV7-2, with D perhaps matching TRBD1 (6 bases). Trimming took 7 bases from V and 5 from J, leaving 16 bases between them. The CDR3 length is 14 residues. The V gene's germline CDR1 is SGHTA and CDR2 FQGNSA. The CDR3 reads CASNVGTSLDTQYF. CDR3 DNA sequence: TGTGCCAGCAACGTTGGGACATCATTAGATACGCAGTATTTT.

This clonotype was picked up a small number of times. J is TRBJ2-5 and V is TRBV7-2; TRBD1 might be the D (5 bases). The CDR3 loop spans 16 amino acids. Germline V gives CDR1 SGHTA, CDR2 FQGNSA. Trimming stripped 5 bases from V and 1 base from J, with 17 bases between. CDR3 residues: CASSLAGMGIQETQYF. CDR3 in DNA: TGTGCCAGCAGCCTGGCAGGGATGGGGATCCAAGAGACCCAGTACTTC.

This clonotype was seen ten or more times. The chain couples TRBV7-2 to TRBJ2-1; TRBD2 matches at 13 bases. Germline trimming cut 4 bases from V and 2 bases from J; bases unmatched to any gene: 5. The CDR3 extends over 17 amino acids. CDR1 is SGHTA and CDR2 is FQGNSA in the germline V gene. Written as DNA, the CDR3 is TGTGCCAGCAGCTCGTCCGGACTAGCGGGAGCCTACAATGAGCAGTTCTTC. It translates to CASSSSGLAGAYNEQFF.

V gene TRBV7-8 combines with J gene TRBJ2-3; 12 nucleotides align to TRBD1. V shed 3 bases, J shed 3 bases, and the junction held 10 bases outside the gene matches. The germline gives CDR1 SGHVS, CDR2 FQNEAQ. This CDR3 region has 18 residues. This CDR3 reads CASSFTSGTGGETDTQYF. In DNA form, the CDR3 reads TGTGCCAGCAGCTTCACCTCCGGGACAGGGGGCGAGACAGATACGCAGTATTTT.

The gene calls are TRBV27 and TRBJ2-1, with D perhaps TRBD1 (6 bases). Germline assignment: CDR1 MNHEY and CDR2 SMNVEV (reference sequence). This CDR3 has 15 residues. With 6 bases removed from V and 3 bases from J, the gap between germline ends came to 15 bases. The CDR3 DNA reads TGTGCCAGCAGCAAGATAAGGACAGACTACAATGAGCAGTTCTTC. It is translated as CASSKIRTDYNEQFF.

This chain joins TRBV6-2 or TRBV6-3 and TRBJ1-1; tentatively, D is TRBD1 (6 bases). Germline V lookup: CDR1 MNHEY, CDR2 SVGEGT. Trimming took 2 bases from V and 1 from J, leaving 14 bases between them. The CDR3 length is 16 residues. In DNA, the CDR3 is TGTGCCAGCAGTTACGTTCCAGGGGCTTCGAACACTGAAGCTTTCTTT. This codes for CASSYVPGASNTEAFF.

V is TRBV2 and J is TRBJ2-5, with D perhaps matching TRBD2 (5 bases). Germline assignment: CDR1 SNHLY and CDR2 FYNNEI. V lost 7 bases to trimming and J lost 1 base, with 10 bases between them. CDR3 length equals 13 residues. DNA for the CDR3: TGTGCCAGCAAAGCGGCCTCCCAAGAGACCCAGTACTTC. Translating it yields CASKAASQETQYF.

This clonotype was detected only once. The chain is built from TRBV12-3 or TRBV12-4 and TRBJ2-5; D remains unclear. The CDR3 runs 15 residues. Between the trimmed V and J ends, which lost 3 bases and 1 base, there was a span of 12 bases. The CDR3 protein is CASSFLVGSQETQYF. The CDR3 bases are TGTGCCAGCAGTTTTCTCGTGGGAAGCCAAGAGACCCAGTACTTC.

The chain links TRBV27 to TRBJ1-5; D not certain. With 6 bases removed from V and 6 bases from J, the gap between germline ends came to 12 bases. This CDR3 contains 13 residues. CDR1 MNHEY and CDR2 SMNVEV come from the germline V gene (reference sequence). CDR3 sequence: CASSPRGFQPQHF. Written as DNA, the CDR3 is TGTGCCAGCAGCCCTCGAGGGTTTCAGCCCCAGCATTTT.

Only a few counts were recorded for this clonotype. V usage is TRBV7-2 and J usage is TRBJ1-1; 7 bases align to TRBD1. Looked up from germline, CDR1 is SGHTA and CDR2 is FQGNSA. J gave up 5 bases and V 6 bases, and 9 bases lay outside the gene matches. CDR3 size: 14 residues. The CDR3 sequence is CASRTRGGATEAFF. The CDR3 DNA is TGTGCCAGCAGAACGAGAGGGGGCGCGACTGAAGCTTTCTTT.

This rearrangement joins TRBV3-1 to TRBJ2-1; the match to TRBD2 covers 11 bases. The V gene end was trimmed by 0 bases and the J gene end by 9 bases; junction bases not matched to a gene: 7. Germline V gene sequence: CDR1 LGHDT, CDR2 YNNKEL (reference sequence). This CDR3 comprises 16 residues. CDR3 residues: CASSQDRLAGGGEQFF. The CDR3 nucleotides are TGTGCCAGCAGCCAAGATCGCCTAGCGGGAGGCGGTGAGCAGTTCTTC.

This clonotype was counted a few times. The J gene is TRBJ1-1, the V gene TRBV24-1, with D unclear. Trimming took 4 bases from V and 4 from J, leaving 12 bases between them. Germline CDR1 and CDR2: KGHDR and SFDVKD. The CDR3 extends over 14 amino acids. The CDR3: CATSDPSRGTEAFF. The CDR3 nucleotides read TGTGCCACCAGTGACCCTTCCCGGGGCACTGAAGCTTTCTTT.

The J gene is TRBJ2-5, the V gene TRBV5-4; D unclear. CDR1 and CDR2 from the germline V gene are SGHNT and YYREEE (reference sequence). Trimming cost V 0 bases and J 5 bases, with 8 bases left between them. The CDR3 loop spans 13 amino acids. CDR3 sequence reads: CASSLELRETQYF. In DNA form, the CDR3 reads TGTGCCAGCAGCTTGGAATTGAGGGAGACCCAGTACTTC.

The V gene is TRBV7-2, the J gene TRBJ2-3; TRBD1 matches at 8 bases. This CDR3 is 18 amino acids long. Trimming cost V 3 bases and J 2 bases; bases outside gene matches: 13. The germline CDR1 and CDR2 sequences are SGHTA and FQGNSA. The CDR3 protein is CASSFDRGTRRPTDTQYF. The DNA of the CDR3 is TGTGCCAGCAGCTTTGACAGGGGAACTAGACGCCCCACAGATACGCAGTATTTT.

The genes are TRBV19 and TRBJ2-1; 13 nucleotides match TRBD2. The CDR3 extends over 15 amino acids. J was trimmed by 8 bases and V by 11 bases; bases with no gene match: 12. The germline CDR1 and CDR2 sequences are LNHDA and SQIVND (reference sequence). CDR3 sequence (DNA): TGTGCCGGATCTACCGGGACTAGCGGGATGGATGAGCAGTTCTTC. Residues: CAGSTGTSGMDEQFF. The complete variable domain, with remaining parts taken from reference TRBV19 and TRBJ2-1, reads DGGITQSPKYLFRKEGQNVTLSCEQNLNHDAMYWYRQDPGQGLRLIYYSQIVNDFQKGDIAEGYSVSREKKESFPLTVTSAQKNPTAFYLCAGSTGTSGMDEQFFGPGTRLTVL.

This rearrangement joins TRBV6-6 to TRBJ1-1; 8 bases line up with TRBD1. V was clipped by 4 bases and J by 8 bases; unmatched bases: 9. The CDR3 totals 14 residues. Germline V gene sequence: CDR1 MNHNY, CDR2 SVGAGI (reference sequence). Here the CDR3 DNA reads TGTGCCAGCAGTTCCTGGGACAGGCTGGGAGAAGCTTTCTTT. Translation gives CASSSWDRLGEAFF.

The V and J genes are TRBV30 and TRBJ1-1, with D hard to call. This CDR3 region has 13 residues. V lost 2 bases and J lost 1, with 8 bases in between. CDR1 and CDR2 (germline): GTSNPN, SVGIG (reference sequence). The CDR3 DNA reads TGTGCCTGGAGTATGGACCGGAACACTGAAGCTTTCTTT. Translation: CAWSMDRNTEAFF.

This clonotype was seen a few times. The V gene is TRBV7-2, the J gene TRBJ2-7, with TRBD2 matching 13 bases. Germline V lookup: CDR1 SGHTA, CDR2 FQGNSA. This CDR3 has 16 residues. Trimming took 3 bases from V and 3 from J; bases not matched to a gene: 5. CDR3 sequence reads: CASSFRRTSGSYEQYF. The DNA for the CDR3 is TGTGCCAGCAGCTTCCGTAGGACTAGCGGGAGCTACGAGCAGTACTTC.